This TCR beta chain was captured by sequencing in a study of blood T cell repertoires in COVID-19. About the study: From T cells, B-cell-depleted T cells, or PBMCs came the material, which was cDNA or gDNA.

In the authors' methods: Amplification of reference gene primers was used by the study to estimate nucleated cell counts. Profiled with immunoSEQ multiplex PCR; TCRdb holds only in-frame clones, not every one. V and J calls and clone size are given by that table; D and trimming were obtained from the DNA. Here the sample spans almost 200,000 clones, 85% being singletons. V dropped 3 bases and J dropped 4; count of bases not matched to a gene: 2. The CDR3 is made up of 14 amino acids. Germline CDR1 reads SGHAT; CDR2 reads FQNNGV. In the case of this clone: Other nucleotide sequences in the sample specify the same CDR3.

The chain has TRBV11-2 and TRBJ1-1; 10 nucleotides line up with TRBD1. The material sequenced was peripheral blood. The clonotype originates from a man aged 55 to 70 with COVID-19, enrolled during active disease. CDR3 in DNA: TGTGCCAGCAGCTTGGGACAGGGGAGCACTGAAGCTTTCTTT. It translates to CASSLGQGSTEAFF.